This TCR beta chain was sequenced in a study of T cells in Graves' hyperthyroidism and ophthalmopathy. This clonotype was seen a handful of times. In this CDR3 the conserved last residue, phenylalanine or tryptophan, is missing, so a read error is likely. Template material for amplifying TCR beta CDR3 regions consisted of RNA transcripts. The HTBI primer set was used in a first-round RT-PCR of the TCR CDR3. TCRdb reprocessed the multiplex PCR reads with MiXCR, giving one entry per CDR3 protein. The sample contains around 600,000 distinct CDR3 sequences, around 14% of which appear only once. The CDR3 has 14 residues. Trimming took 3 bases from V and 0 from J, leaving 11 bases between them. Per the germline V gene, CDR1 is DFQATT and CDR2 is SNEGSKA (reference sequence).

The V call is TRBV20-1, the J call TRBJ1-1, with no clear D. The sample comprised blood. This clonotype was sampled from a woman under 40 with Graves' hyperthyroidism. DNA of the CDR3: TGCAGTGCTAGTCAACCAGACATGAACACTGAAGCTTTCTCT. Protein: CSASQPDMNTEAFS.